This TCR beta chain was documented in a study of cytomegalovirus exposure and HLA in healthy donors. PCR primers comprised 60 Vbeta and 13 Jbeta primers. Repertoires were generated with immunoSEQ multiplex PCR, while TCRdb's copy carries only in-frame clones and drops some. Recorded here are approximately 140,000 clones; the top ten clones represent under 2%. The receptor was isolated from a woman aged 50 to 60 in good health and CMV-seronegative. The specimen sequenced was PBMCs.

In DNA form, the CDR3 reads TGTGCCTGGAGTCGGGACACCTATGGCTACACCTTC. Protein sequence: CAWSRDTYGYTF. The V and J genes are TRBV30 and TRBJ1-2, with D possibly TRBD1 on 6 matching bases. The CDR3 consists of 12 residues. The V end was cut by 2 bases, the J end by 4 bases, with 8 bases between. Germline loops: CDR1 GTSNPN, CDR2 SVGIG (reference sequence).